This TCR beta chain is from a study of monozygotic twins with inflammatory bowel disease. Study-level points and caveats: Healthy co-twins had higher TCRbeta inverse Simpson diversity than their IBD twins.

Reanalyzing the 5' RACE reads, TCRdb keeps one entry per CDR3 protein, without DNA. This repertoire comprises more than 350,000 distinct CDR3 sequences; its ten largest clones make up around 2.4%. There are 16 residues in the CDR3. Germline loops: CDR1 SGHRS, CDR2 YFSETQ. Of note for this clonotype: The antigen is unknown.

Sequenced input: blood. V gene TRBV5-1 combines with J gene TRBJ2-7; without DNA, the TCRdb call of TRBD1 cannot be checked. The sequence was obtained from a human donor with ulcerative colitis or Crohn's disease, or a healthy co-twin of an affected twin (not recorded which). The CDR3 protein is CASSTGDGKSAYEQYF.